This T cell receptor (beta chain) was documented in a study of T cell responses to AZD1222 COVID-19 vaccine. TCRdb's copy holds only in-frame clones and misses some; the assay was immunoSEQ multiplex PCR. The sample holds 90,000 to 150,000 clones, around nine tenths seen once. Whole-study results and caveats: Clonal diversity was possibly underestimated, and the donors were mostly white British, with more females. The repertoires were collected only after the peak T cell response. At baseline, seropositivity was found in only 5 to 7 AZD1222 recipients. With dominance at 160-218 and 743-854, vaccine-associated CD4 TCRs spanned spike.

As to this clone: What it binds is not known.

The source is an adult in good health. Specimen: peripheral blood, collected on day 0 of AZD1222 vaccination.

CDR3 region: CASSRGGRGSQETQYF. DNA for the CDR3: TGCGCCAGCAGCCGTGGGGGTAGGGGATCACAAGAGACCCAGTACTTC. The rearrangement joins TRBV5-1 to TRBJ2-5; perhaps D is TRBD1 or TRBD2 (5 bases each). Trimming took off 4 bases at V and 2 bases at J, with 18 bases between the two ends. This CDR3 has 16 residues. Germline CDR1 is SGHRS and CDR2 is YFSETQ.